Below are 26 T cell receptor beta chains sequenced from a single sample in a study of cytomegalovirus exposure and HLA in healthy donors. The PCR employed 60 Vbeta primers together with 13 Jbeta primers. Using immunoSEQ multiplex PCR, the repertoire was profiled, and TCRdb retains in-frame clones only, with some absent. The sample contains 230,000 or so clones, 92% of which appear only once. Specimen: PBMCs. Receptors were obtained from a girl under 10 years old in good health and CMV-seronegative.

Only one count was recorded for this clone. CDR3 sequence (DNA): TGCAGCGTTGAAGAGCCCCCGGGACAAGAGACCCAGTACTTC. As protein: CSVEEPPGQETQYF. The rearrangement joins TRBV29-1 to TRBJ2-5; D may be TRBD2 (5 bases). V was shortened by 0 bases and J by 2 bases, with 10 bases between the two germline ends. From germline, CDR1 is SQVTM and CDR2 ANQGSEA. The CDR3 sequence is 14 residues long.

J is TRBJ1-1 and V is TRBV5-1; the match to TRBD1 covers 10 bases. Trimming cost V 2 bases and J 1 base; bases outside gene matches: 8. Germline V lookup: CDR1 SGHRS, CDR2 YFSETQ. The length of the CDR3 is 17 residues. CDR3: CASSFIGTGAGNTEAFF. DNA for the CDR3: TGCGCCAGCAGCTTTATTGGGACAGGGGCCGGGAACACTGAAGCTTTCTTT.

V is TRBV7-9 and J is TRBJ2-3; D is possibly TRBD1 (6 bases). This CDR3 has 14 amino acids. Germline values: CDR1 SEHNR, CDR2 FQNEAQ (reference sequence). Trimming took off 5 bases at V and 4 bases at J, with 13 bases between the two ends. The CDR3 region has the DNA TGTGCCAGCAGCCTACAGGGCTTCGCAGATACGCAGTATTTT. Encoded protein: CASSLQGFADTQYF. Full variable domain (missing parts from reference TRBV7-9 and TRBJ2-3): DTGVSQNPRHKITKRGQNVTFRCDPISEHNRLYWYRQTLGQGPEFLTYFQNEAQLEKSRLLSDRFSAERPKGSFSTLEIQRTEQGDSAMYLCASSLQGFADTQYFGPGTRLTVL.

This clone was detected only once. The V call is TRBV19, the J call TRBJ2-5, with 7 bases identical to TRBD1. CDR1 LNHDA and CDR2 SQIVND come from the germline V gene (reference sequence). V was clipped by 5 bases and J by 1 base; unmatched bases: 7. The CDR3 runs to 15 residues. The CDR3 DNA reads as TGTGCCAGTAGTGGGTGGGACAGAGTCCAAGAGACCCAGTACTTC. Encoded protein: CASSGWDRVQETQYF.

This clone appeared a single time. Other DNA variants within this sample encode the same CDR3. The chain is built from TRBV5-5 and TRBJ1-2; maybe TRBD1 (5 bases). The germline CDR1 and CDR2 sequences are SGHKS and YYEKEE (reference sequence). CDR3 length: 13 amino acids. V was pared by 0 bases and J by 8 bases, with 11 bases between. The CDR3 DNA sequence: TGTGCCAGCAGCTTGGGGCAGGGAGGAGGCTACACCTTC. Encoded protein: CASSLGQGGGYTF.

In its sample, this clone was seen once. The chain has TRBV5-6 and TRBJ1-1; D gene unclear. The CDR3 contains 15 residues. The V end was cut by 3 bases, the J end by 5 bases, with 17 bases between. Looked up from germline, CDR1 is SGHDT and CDR2 is YYEEEE. This CDR3 reads CASSWNGGVGTEAFF. CDR3 DNA sequence: TGTGCCAGCAGCTGGAACGGCGGGGTCGGAACTGAAGCTTTCTTT. The variable domain in full, with the rest retrieved from reference TRBV5-6 and TRBJ1-1, is DAGVTQSPTHLIKTRGQQVTLRCSPKSGHDTVSWYQQALGQGPQFIFQYYEEEERQRGNFPDRFSGHQFPNYSSELNVNALLLGDSALYLCASSWNGGVGTEAFFGQGTRLTVV.

The chain is built from TRBV19 and TRBJ1-5; no clear D gene. V dropped 6 bases and J dropped 2 bases, with 14 bases sitting between them. The germline gives CDR1 LNHDA, CDR2 SQIVND (reference sequence). This CDR3 contains 15 residues. This CDR3 is CASRDEGAGNQPQHF. CDR3 bases: TGTGCCAGTAGAGACGAGGGCGCGGGCAATCAGCCCCAGCATTTT. The complete variable domain, with remaining parts taken from reference TRBV19 and TRBJ1-5, reads DGGITQSPKYLFRKEGQNVTLSCEQNLNHDAMYWYRQDPGQGLRLIYYSQIVNDFQKGDIAEGYSVSREKKESFPLTVTSAQKNPTAFYLCASRDEGAGNQPQHFGDGTRLSIL.

This chain uses TRBV4-1 with TRBJ1-6; TRBD1 might be the D (5 bases). This CDR3 spans 13 amino acids. Looked up from germline, CDR1 is MGHRA and CDR2 is YSYEKL. Trimming stripped 4 bases from V and 8 bases from J, with 9 bases between. CDR3 bases: TGCGCCAGCAGCCGGGACTCAGATTCACCCCTCCACTTT. Translating it yields CASSRDSDSPLHF.

V gene TRBV9 combines with J gene TRBJ2-5; 10 nucleotides align to TRBD2. Per the germline V gene, CDR1 is SGDLS and CDR2 is YYNGEE. The CDR3 runs 15 residues. V shed 3 bases, J shed 5 bases, and the junction held 7 bases outside the gene matches. The CDR3 spells CASSASGGADETQYF. Here the CDR3 DNA reads TGTGCCAGCAGCGCGAGCGGGGGGGCAGATGAGACCCAGTACTTC.

The rearrangement links TRBV19 to TRBJ1-2; TRBD1 aligns across 8 bases. The junction had 12 bases not matched to a gene; V was cut back by 5 bases and J by 4 bases. Germline V gene lookup returns CDR1 LNHDA and CDR2 SQIVND (reference sequence). The CDR3 sequence is 16 residues long. CDR3 nucleotides: TGTGCCAGTAGTCCTACAGGGGGTACCTTCCTCTATGGCTACACCTTC. It encodes CASSPTGGTFLYGYTF.

The V call is TRBV7-6, the J call TRBJ1-1; no firm D call. The CDR3 consists of 14 residues. The V and J ends lost 7 bases and 6 bases respectively, with 18 bases between them. CDR1 SGHVS and CDR2 FNYEAQ come from the germline V gene. The CDR3 spells CASTPGRVQSEAFF. The CDR3 nucleotides read TGTGCCAGCACCCCCGGGAGGGTTCAATCTGAAGCTTTCTTT.

The chain has TRBV5-1 and TRBJ2-7; 9 positions match TRBD1. Germline values: CDR1 SGHRS, CDR2 YFSETQ. J was trimmed by 2 bases and V by 4 bases; bases with no gene match: 7. This CDR3 spans 15 amino acids. CDR3 residues: CASSHGDRVTYEQYF. The CDR3 nucleotides read TGCGCCAGCAGCCACGGGGACAGGGTGACCTACGAGCAGTACTTC.

CDR3 protein: CASSYRQGTGELFF. CDR3 bases: TGTGCCAGCAGTTACCGCCAGGGCACCGGGGAGCTGTTTTTT. The J gene is TRBJ2-2, the V gene TRBV6-5; D is perhaps TRBD1 (5 bases). The CDR3 consists of 14 residues. Germline loops: CDR1 MNHEY, CDR2 SVGAGI. Between the trimmed V and J ends, which lost 2 bases and 4 bases, there was a span of 8 bases.

The gene calls are TRBV6-1 and TRBJ1-5; D might be TRBD1 (5 bases). V gave up 8 bases and J gave up 0 bases, with 14 bases separating them. CDR3 size: 15 residues. The germline V gene has CDR1 MNHNS and CDR2 SASEGT. CDR3 sequence (DNA): TGTGCCAGCGGAAACCGGGACTCTAGCAATCAGCCCCAGCATTTT. Amino acids: CASGNRDSSNQPQHF.

The rearrangement links TRBV12-5 to TRBJ2-1; the D is unclear. From germline, CDR1 is LGHNT and CDR2 FRNRAP. Trimming left V 4 bases short and J 3 bases short, with 4 bases between. The CDR3 runs 12 residues. The CDR3 DNA sequence: TGTGCTAGTGGTTCGGGCTACAATGAGCAGTTCTTC. This gives the protein CASGSGYNEQFF. Using reference TRBV12-5 and TRBJ2-1 for the parts outside the CDR3, the full variable domain is DARVTQTPRHKVTEMGQEVTMRCQPILGHNTVFWYRQTMMQGLELLAYFRNRAPLDDSGMPKDRFSAEMPDATLATLKIQPSEPRDSAVYFCASGSGYNEQFFGPGTRLTVL.

The J gene is TRBJ2-7, the V gene TRBV7-6; D is possibly TRBD1 (6 bases). The CDR3 covers 15 residues. Trimming removed 5 bases at V and 1 base at J, with 15 bases between. Germline loops: CDR1 SGHVS, CDR2 FNYEAQ. CDR3 region: CASSPYGTPSYEQYF. The CDR3 DNA reads as TGTGCCAGCAGCCCCTACGGGACACCATCCTACGAGCAGTACTTC.

This chain's CDR3 is CASSLKRTGAGNTIYF. CDR3 nucleotide sequence: TGTGCCAGCAGCTTAAAACGGACAGGGGCTGGAAACACCATATATTTT. The V and J genes are TRBV7-3 and TRBJ1-3; TRBD1 matches 9 bases. CDR1 and CDR2 (germline): SGHTA, FQGTGA. This CDR3 comprises 16 residues. Trimming took 1 base from V and 2 from J; bases not matched to a gene: 3.

This clone was observed a single time. J is TRBJ1-5 and V is TRBV7-2, with D tentatively TRBD1 (6 bases). V lost 5 bases and J 0 bases, leaving 11 bases between the germline ends. The germline V gene has CDR1 SGHTA and CDR2 FQGNSA. CDR3 size: 15 residues. In DNA form, the CDR3 reads TGTGCCAGCAGCCCAACAGGGCTTAGCAATCAGCCCCAGCATTTT. Its translation is CASSPTGLSNQPQHF.

The chain combines TRBV2 with TRBJ2-5; TRBD2 is a possible D gene (5 bases). CDR3 size: 14 residues. Germline values: CDR1 SNHLY, CDR2 FYNNEI. V shed 0 bases and J shed 9 bases, with 14 bases lying between them. CDR3 bases: TGTGCCAGCAGTGAAGCTTGGGCAGACGGGGCCCAGTACTTC. As protein: CASSEAWADGAQYF.

The chain links TRBV10-2 to TRBJ1-1; D possibly corresponds to TRBD1 (5 bases). Trimming shortened V by 5 bases and J by 3 bases, and 13 bases separated the two germline ends. Germline CDR1 reads WSHSY; CDR2 reads SAAADI. This CDR3 has 14 amino acids. The CDR3 bases are TGCGCCAGCAGTTGGGGGGGAAGGGACACTGAAGCTTTCTTT. It translates to CASSWGGRDTEAFF.

The genes are TRBV9 and TRBJ2-6, with 7 bases fitting TRBD1. CDR1 is SGDLS and CDR2 is YYNGEE in the germline V gene. V was pared by 3 bases and J by 1 base, with 4 bases of the junction left unmatched. The CDR3 covers 16 residues. The CDR3 nucleotides are TGTGCCAGCAGCGGAACAGGGGAATCTGGGGCCAACGTCCTGACTTTC. This encodes CASSGTGESGANVLTF.

The V call is TRBV5-4, the J call TRBJ1-2, with 7 bases lining up with TRBD1. Germline V gives CDR1 SGHNT, CDR2 YYREEE (reference sequence). V gave up 6 bases and J gave up 2 bases; unmatched junction bases: 10. The CDR3 covers 15 residues. The CDR3 DNA follows: TGTGCCAGCACCGAACCCAGACAGGGAAACTATGGCTACACCTTC. It encodes CASTEPRQGNYGYTF.

The chain couples TRBV27 to TRBJ1-4, with 9 bases aligning to TRBD1. CDR1 is MNHEY, CDR2 SMNVEV, per germline (reference sequence). J gave up 3 bases and V 5 bases, and 4 bases lay outside the gene matches. The CDR3 totals 15 residues. The CDR3 DNA reads TGTGCCAGCAGTGACAGGGGGGGAGCTAATGAAAAACTGTTTTTT. Translation: CASSDRGGANEKLFF.

This clone appeared once. The chain links TRBV5-6 to TRBJ2-5; D not certain. From germline, CDR1 is SGHDT and CDR2 YYEEEE. CDR3 size: 12 residues. Trimming took off 5 bases at V and 3 bases at J, with 8 bases between the two ends. The CDR3 DNA reads TGTGCCAGCAGTTCCATAGAAGAGACCCAGTACTTC. Translation: CASSSIEETQYF.

This chain links TRBV30 with TRBJ2-5, with TRBD1 matching over 7 bases. Germline V gene sequence: CDR1 GTSNPN, CDR2 SVGIG (reference sequence). V lost 3 bases, J lost 7 bases, and 5 bases stayed unmatched. CDR3 size: 12 residues. CDR3 nucleotides: TGTGCCTGGAGACTAGGGGGCGGGACCCAGTACTTC. Its protein product is CAWRLGGGTQYF.

The gene calls are TRBV5-6 and TRBJ1-5, with D perhaps matching TRBD1 (6 bases). Germline V CDR1 and CDR2: SGHDT, YYEEEE. Trimming stripped 3 bases from V and 3 bases from J, with 10 bases between. There are 14 residues in the CDR3. The DNA for the CDR3 is TGTGCCAGCAGCTCGACAGGTCTCAATCAGCCCCAGCATTTT. Translating gives CASSSTGLNQPQHF.